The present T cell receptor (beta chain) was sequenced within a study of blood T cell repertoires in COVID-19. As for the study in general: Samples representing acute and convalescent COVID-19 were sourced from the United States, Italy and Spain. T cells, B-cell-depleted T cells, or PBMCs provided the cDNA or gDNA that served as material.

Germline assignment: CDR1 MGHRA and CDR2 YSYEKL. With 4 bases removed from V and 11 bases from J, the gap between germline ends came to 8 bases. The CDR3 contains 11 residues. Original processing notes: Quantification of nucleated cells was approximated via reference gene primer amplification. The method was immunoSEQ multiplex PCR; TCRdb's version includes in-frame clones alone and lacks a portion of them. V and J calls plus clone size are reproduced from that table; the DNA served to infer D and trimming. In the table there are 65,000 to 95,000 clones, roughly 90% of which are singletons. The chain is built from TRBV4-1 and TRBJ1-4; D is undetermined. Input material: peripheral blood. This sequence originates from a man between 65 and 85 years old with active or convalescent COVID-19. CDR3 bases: TGCGCCAGCAGCCGGGAGGGTAAACTGTTTTTT. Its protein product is CASSREGKLFF.